This T cell receptor (beta chain) was found in a study of identical twins. This clonotype has a handful of counts. The antigen remains unidentified. Everyone who donated was a healthy Caucasian. Study observations and caveats: Potential partial confounding of zero-insertion analyses by invariant MAIT and iNKT cells was noted. Less excess twin sharing appeared in beta out-of-frame sequences.

TCRdb ran MiXCR on the 5' RACE reads and lists one entry per CDR3 protein. This table holds about 570,000 distinct CDR3 sequences, more than 9% found once. The V gene lost 4 bases and the J gene lost 1 base, with 10 bases spanning the gap. In germline, CDR1 is SQVTM, CDR2 ANQGSEA. The CDR3 has 13 residues. These data are also associated with another study on yellow fever vaccine responses in identical twins. That source notes: It has been reported that, in twins, the vaccine T cell response seemed partly convergent and partly personalized.

This TCR came from a young woman in good health. Sequencing was performed on PBMCs. The V call is TRBV29-1, the J call TRBJ1-1; D uncertain. The CDR3 here is CSVGSGRNTEAFF. CDR3 DNA: TGCAGCGTTGGAAGTGGGAGGAACACTGAAGCTTTCTTT.